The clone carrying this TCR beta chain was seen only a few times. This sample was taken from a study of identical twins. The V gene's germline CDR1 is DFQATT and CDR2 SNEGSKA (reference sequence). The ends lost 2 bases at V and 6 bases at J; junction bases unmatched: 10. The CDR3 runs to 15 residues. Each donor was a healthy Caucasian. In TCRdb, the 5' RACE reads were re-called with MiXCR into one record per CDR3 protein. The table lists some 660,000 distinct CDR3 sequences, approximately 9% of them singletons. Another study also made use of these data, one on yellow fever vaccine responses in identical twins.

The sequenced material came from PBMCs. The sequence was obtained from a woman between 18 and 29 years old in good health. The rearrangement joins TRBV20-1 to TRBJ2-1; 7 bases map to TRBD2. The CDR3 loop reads CSARIVLAVTNEQFF. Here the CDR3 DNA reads TGCAGTGCTAGAATTGTTCTAGCGGTTACCAATGAGCAGTTCTTC.